This T cell receptor beta chain was identified in a study of blood T cell repertoires in COVID-19. Across the study: PBMCs, B-cell-depleted T cells, or T cells provided the cDNA or gDNA that made up the material.

Authors' analysis steps: Researchers report that nucleated cell counts were estimated from reference gene primer amplification. TCRdb keeps only in-frame clones here, not all; method: immunoSEQ multiplex PCR. The V and J calls and the clone size are those of that table, but D and trimming were determined from the DNA. The sample contains 300,000 to 400,000 clones, around 87% of which appear only once. V lost 0 bases to trimming and J lost 7 bases, with 13 bases between them. The CDR3 sequence is 15 residues long. Per the germline V gene, CDR1 is ENHRY and CDR2 is SYGVKD. This chain uses TRBV10-3 with TRBJ2-1, with D maybe TRBD2 (7 bases). Sequenced sample: peripheral blood. The sequence was collected from a man over 45 with active or convalescent COVID-19. As DNA, the CDR3 is TGTGCCATCAGTGAGTCGGGGGGGGCAGGGAATGAGCAGTTCTTC. It codes for CAISESGGAGNEQFF.